This T cell receptor (beta chain) is drawn from a study of beta chain features in type 1 diabetes. Expressed TCRB transcripts got sequenced, as all isolated RNA was reverse transcribed. Measured with immunoSEQ multiplex PCR; TCRdb has only the in-frame clones, and not every one. The sample has approximately 57,000 clones, 50% to 55% seen once. Study results and caveats: PCR might pick shorter templates more often, in the same way for patients and controls. Relative to healthy donors, patients appeared to have naive, central memory and Treg TCRB repertoires that were more similar. Sequencing of cDNA might inflate the share of cells that strongly express TCR. Patients with Type 1 diabetes showed moderately but significantly shorter TCRB CDR3s in all four CD4+ subsets.

This clone was counted only a few times. Its antigen is currently unknown. The germline V gene encodes CDR1 SQVTM and CDR2 ANQGSEA. This CDR3 contains 12 residues. Trimming at V came to 3 bases and at J to 2 bases, leaving 1 base not matched to a gene. The sequence was collected from a middle-aged woman with type 1 diabetes. The gene calls are TRBV29-1 and TRBJ2-7; 7 bases align to TRBD1. Material: Tregs from blood. The CDR3 DNA follows: TGCAGCGTTGAGGGGACAGCCTACGAGCAGTACTTC. It yields the protein CSVEGTAYEQYF.